This record looks at one T cell receptor (beta chain) sequence and its context. Original methodology: Estimates of nucleated cell counts were drawn from the amplification of reference gene primers. Some clones are missing from TCRdb's copy, which holds only in-frame ones; the method was immunoSEQ multiplex PCR. Clone size and V and J calls were adopted from that table, with D and trimming inferred from the DNA. The repertoire holds 150,000 to 190,000 clones, with approximately 90% as singletons. This specimen comes from a study of blood T cell repertoires in COVID-19. Background on the study: Samples of COVID-19 (acute and convalescent) were obtained from the United States, Italy and Spain. From T cells, B-cell-depleted T cells, or PBMCs came the material, which was cDNA or gDNA.

The germline V gene has CDR1 SGHTA and CDR2 FQGNSA. Trimming removed 8 bases at V and 2 bases at J, with 17 bases between. The CDR3 sequence is 15 residues long. The sample comprised peripheral blood. This chain links TRBV7-2 with TRBJ2-3; D is perhaps TRBD2 (6 bases). This TCR came from a woman in her sixties or seventies with acute or convalescent COVID-19. CDR3 DNA: TGTGCCAGCCGCTCTCCACGGGGACTCACAGATACGCAGTATTTT. Amino acids: CASRSPRGLTDTQYF. Variable domain in full (rest from reference TRBV7-2 and TRBJ2-3): GAGVSQSPSNKVTEKGKDVELRCDPISGHTALYWYRQSLGQGLEFLIYFQGNSAPDKSGLPSDRFSAERTGGSVSTLTIQRTQQEDSAVYLCASRSPRGLTDTQYFGPGTRLTVL.